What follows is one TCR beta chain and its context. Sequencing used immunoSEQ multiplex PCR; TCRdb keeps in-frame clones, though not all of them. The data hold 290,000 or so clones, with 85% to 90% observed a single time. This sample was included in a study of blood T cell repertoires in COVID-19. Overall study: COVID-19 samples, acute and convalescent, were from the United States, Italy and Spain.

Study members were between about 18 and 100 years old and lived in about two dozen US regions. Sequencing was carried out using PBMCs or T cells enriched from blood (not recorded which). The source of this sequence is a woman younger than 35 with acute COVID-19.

CDR3 DNA sequence: TGCGCCAGCAGCCCATGGACAGGGGAGCAAGAGCAGTACTTC. Translated, it gives CASSPWTGEQEQYF. V gene TRBV5-1 combines with J gene TRBJ2-7, with TRBD1 identical over 9 bases. The CDR3 is 14 residues long. Germline CDR1 is SGHRS and CDR2 is YFSETQ. Trimming removed 4 bases from V and 7 bases from J; junction bases left unmatched: 9.